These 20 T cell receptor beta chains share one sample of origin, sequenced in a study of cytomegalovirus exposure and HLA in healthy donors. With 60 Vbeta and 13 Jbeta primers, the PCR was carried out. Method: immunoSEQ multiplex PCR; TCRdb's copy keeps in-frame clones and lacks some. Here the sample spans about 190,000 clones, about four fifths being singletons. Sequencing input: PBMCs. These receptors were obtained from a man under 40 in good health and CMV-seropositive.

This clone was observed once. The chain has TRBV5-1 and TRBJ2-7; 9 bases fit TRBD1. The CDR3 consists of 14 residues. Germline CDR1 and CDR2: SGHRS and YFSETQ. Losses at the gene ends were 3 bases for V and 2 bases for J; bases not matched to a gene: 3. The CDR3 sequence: CASSSRQGAYEQYF. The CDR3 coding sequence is TGCGCCAGCAGCTCCAGACAGGGGGCCTACGAGCAGTACTTC.

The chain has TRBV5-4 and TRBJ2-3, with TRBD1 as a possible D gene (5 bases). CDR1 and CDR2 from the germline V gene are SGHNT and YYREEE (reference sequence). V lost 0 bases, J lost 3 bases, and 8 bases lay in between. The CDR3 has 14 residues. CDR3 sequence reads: CASSLERGTDTQYF. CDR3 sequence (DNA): TGTGCCAGCAGCTTGGAAAGGGGTACAGATACGCAGTATTTT.

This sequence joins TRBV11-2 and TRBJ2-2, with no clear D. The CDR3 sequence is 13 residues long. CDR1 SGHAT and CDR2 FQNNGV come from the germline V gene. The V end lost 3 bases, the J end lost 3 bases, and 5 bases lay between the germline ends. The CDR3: CASSLGYTGELFF. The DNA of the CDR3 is TGTGCCAGCAGCTTGGGCTACACCGGGGAGCTGTTTTTT.

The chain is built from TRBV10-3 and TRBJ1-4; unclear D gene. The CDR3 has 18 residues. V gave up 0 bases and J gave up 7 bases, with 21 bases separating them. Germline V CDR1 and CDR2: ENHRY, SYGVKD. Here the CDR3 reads CAISESLSAVAGSEKLFF. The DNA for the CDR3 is TGTGCCATCAGTGAGTCTCTGAGTGCCGTTGCAGGTAGTGAAAAACTGTTTTTT.

The DNA of the CDR3 is TGTGCCAGCAGTTTATCCCCGAGCTATAGCAATCAGCCCCAGCATTTT. Translation gives CASSLSPSYSNQPQHF. This chain uses TRBV28 with TRBJ1-5; D is uncertain. CDR1 and CDR2 from the germline V gene are MDHEN and SYDVKM. Between the trimmed V and J ends, which lost 1 base and 0 bases, there was a span of 10 bases. The CDR3 totals 16 residues.

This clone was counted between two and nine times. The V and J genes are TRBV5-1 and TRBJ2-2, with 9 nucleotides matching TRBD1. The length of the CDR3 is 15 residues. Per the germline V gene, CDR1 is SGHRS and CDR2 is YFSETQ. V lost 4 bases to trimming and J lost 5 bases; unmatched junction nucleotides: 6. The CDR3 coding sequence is TGCGCCAGCAGCACCGGGACAGGGTGGACCGGGGAGCTGTTTTTT. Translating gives CASSTGTGWTGELFF.

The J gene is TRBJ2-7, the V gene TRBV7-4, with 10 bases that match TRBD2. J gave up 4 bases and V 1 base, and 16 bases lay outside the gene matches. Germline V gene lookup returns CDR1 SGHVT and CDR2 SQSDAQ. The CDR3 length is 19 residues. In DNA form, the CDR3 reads TGTGCCAGCAGCTTAGATCCTAGCGGGAGCCCCCCCCGCTATTACGAGCAGTACTTC. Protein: CASSLDPSGSPPRYYEQYF.

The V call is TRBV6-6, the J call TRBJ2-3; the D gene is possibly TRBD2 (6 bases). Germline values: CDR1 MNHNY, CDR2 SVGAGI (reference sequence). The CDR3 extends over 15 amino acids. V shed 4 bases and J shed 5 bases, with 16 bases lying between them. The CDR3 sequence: CASSFAGTPGDTQYF. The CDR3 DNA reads TGTGCCAGCAGTTTCGCCGGGACTCCCGGAGATACGCAGTATTTT.

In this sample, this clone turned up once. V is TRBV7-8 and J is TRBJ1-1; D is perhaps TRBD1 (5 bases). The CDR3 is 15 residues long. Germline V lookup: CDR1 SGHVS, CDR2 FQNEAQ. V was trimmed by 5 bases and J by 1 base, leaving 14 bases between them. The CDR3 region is CASSPRRGQNTEAFF. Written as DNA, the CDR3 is TGTGCCAGCAGCCCTAGGAGAGGACAGAACACTGAAGCTTTCTTT.

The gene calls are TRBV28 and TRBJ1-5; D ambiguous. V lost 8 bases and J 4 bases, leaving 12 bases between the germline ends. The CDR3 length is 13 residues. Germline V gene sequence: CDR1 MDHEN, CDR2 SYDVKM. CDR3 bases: TGTGCCAGCGGAGGTCAATATAATCAGCCCCAGCATTTT. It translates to CASGGQYNQPQHF.

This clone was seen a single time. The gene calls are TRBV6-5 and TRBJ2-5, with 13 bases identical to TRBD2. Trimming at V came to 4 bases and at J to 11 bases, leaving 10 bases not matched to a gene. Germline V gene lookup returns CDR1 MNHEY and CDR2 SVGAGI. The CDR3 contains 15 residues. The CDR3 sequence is CASSFTSGGAGEQYF. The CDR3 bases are TGTGCCAGCAGTTTCACTAGCGGGGGGGCGGGTGAGCAGTACTTC.

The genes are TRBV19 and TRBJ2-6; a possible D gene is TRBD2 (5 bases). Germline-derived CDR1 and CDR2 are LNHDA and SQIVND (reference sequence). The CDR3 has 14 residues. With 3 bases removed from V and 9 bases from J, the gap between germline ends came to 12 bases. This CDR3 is CASSIRGSGNVLTF. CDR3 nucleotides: TGTGCCAGTAGTATCAGAGGCAGCGGCAACGTCCTGACTTTC.

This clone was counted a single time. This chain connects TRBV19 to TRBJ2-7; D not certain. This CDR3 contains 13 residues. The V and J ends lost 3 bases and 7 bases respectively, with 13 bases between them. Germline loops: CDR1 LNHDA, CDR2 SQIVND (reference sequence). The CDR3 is CASSIRLAREQYF. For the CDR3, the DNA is TGTGCCAGTAGTATTCGGTTGGCGAGGGAGCAGTACTTC.

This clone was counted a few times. The CDR3 sequence is CASSLTGGDTYEQYF. The CDR3 DNA reads as TGTGCCAGCAGCCTCACGGGGGGGGACACCTACGAGCAGTACTTC. This chain links TRBV7-3 with TRBJ2-7, with 8 bases matching TRBD2. The J segment lost 2 bases and the V segment lost 5 bases, leaving 8 bases of the junction unmatched. Germline CDR1 and CDR2: SGHTA and FQGTGA. The CDR3 covers 15 residues. Full variable domain (missing parts from reference TRBV7-3 and TRBJ2-7): GAGVSQTPSNKVTEKGKYVELRCDPISGHTALYWYRQSLGQGPEFLIYFQGTGAADDSGLPNDRFFAVRPEGSVSTLKIQRTERGDSAVYLCASSLTGGDTYEQYFGPGTRLTVT.

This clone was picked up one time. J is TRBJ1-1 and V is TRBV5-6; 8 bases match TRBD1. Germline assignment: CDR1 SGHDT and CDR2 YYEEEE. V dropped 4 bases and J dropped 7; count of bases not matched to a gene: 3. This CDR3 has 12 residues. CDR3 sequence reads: CASSAGTGEAFF. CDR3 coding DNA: TGTGCCAGCAGCGCAGGGACAGGTGAAGCTTTCTTT.

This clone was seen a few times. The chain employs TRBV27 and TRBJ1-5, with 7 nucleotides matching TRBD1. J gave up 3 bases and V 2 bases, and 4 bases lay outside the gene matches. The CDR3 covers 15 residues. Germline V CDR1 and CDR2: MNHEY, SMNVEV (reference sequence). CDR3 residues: CASSLTTGDNQPQHF. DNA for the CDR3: TGTGCCAGCAGTTTAACTACAGGGGACAATCAGCCCCAGCATTTT.

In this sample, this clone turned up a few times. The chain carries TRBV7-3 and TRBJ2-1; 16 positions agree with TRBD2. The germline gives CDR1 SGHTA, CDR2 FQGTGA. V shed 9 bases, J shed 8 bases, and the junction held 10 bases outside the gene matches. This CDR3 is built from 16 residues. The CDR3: CASSYSGTSGRDEQFF. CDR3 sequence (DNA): TGTGCCAGTTCGTATTCCGGGACTAGCGGGAGGGATGAGCAGTTCTTC.

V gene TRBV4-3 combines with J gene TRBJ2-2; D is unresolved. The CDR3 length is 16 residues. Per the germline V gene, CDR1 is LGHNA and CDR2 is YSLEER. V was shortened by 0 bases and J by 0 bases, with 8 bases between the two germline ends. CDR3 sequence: CASSQDYAANTGELFF. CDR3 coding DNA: TGCGCCAGCAGCCAAGATTACGCAGCGAACACCGGGGAGCTGTTTTTT.

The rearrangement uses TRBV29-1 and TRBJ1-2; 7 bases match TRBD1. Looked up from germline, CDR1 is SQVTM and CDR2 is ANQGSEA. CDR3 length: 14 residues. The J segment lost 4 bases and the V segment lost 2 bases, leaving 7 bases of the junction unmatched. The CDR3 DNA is TGCAGCGTTGAACGAGAGGGGGCAGGCTATGGCTACACCTTC. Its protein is CSVEREGAGYGYTF.

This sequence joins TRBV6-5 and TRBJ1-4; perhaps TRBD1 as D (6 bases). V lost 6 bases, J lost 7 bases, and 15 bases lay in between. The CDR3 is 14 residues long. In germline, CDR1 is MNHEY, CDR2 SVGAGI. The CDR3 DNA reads TGTGCCAGCAGGCCAGGGGTTAAGGGTGAAAAACTGTTTTTT. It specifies CASRPGVKGEKLFF.